These 22 T cell receptor beta chains share one sample of origin, sequenced in a study of blood T cell repertoires in COVID-19. The protocol was immunoSEQ multiplex PCR, while the TCRdb copy is restricted to in-frame clones and leaves out a portion. The sample carries about half a million clones, approximately 85% recorded once. The sequencing sample was made of peripheral blood. All receptors derive from a human donor in a cohort sampled during active COVID-19.

The rearrangement joins TRBV7-2 to TRBJ2-1, with 9 bases identical to TRBD2. The CDR3 covers 16 residues. Germline V gene sequence: CDR1 SGHTA, CDR2 FQGNSA. Germline trimming cut 5 bases from V and 9 bases from J; bases unmatched to any gene: 14. The CDR3 DNA reads as TGTGCCAGCAGCCTCCGGGCCCGTAGCGGGAGCGGTGAGCAGTTCTTC. Its protein is CASSLRARSGSGEQFF.

The V and J genes are TRBV5-4 and TRBJ2-3; 7 nucleotides align to TRBD2. Germline V gene lookup returns CDR1 SGHNT and CDR2 YYREEE (reference sequence). The CDR3 covers 16 residues. The junction had 5 bases not matched to a gene; V was cut back by 0 bases and J by 1 base. In DNA, the CDR3 is TGTGCCAGCAGCTTGGGACTAGCAGCCGGCACAGATACGCAGTATTTT. This codes for CASSLGLAAGTDTQYF.

The J gene is TRBJ2-1, the V gene TRBV6-5; a weak D match, TRBD1 (5 bases). The CDR3 has 14 residues. Germline V gene lookup returns CDR1 MNHEY and CDR2 SVGAGI. V lost 0 bases and J 9 bases, leaving 12 bases between the germline ends. The CDR3 sequence is CASSYSMTVAEQFF. DNA for the CDR3: TGTGCCAGCAGTTACTCTATGACAGTGGCTGAGCAGTTCTTC.

The V gene is TRBV5-8, the J gene TRBJ2-1; 7 positions agree with TRBD1. The length of the CDR3 is 15 residues. The V and J ends lost 1 base and 4 bases, in that order; junction bases with no gene match: 5. Germline V CDR1 and CDR2: SGHTS, YDEGEE. CDR3 in DNA: TGTGCCAGCAGCTTGACAGGGGTGAGATACAATGAGCAGTTCTTC. Translation: CASSLTGVRYNEQFF. Full variable domain (rest looked up from reference TRBV5-8 and TRBJ2-1): EAGVTQSPTHLIKTRGQQATLRCSPISGHTSVYWYQQALGLGLQFLLWYDEGEERNRGNFPPRFSGRQFPNYSSELNVNALELEDSALYLCASSLTGVRYNEQFFGPGTRLTVL.

Regarding this clone: An end of the junction does not agree with germline; a read error may underlie this. This chain connects TRBV4-3 to TRBJ2-2, with D maybe TRBD2 (5 bases). Per germline, CDR1 LGHNA and CDR2 YSLEER. This CDR3 comprises 15 residues. CDR3 protein: CASSQDRLNTGELLF. In DNA, the CDR3 is TGCGCCAGCAGCCAAGATAGACTAAACACCGGGGAGCTGCTTTTT.

This rearrangement joins TRBV12-5 to TRBJ2-1, with D possibly TRBD2 on 7 matching bases. CDR3 length: 16 amino acids. V lost 3 bases and J 6 bases, leaving 18 bases between the germline ends. The V gene's germline CDR1 is LGHNT and CDR2 FRNRAP. This CDR3 is CASGFAWRETGNEQFF. CDR3 coding DNA: TGTGCTAGTGGTTTCGCGTGGCGGGAGACAGGCAATGAGCAGTTCTTC.

This clone was detected only once. This chain joins TRBV19 and TRBJ2-3, with 12 bases fitting TRBD2. With 4 bases clipped from V and 5 bases from J, the junction kept 7 bases outside the gene matches. The CDR3 is made up of 16 amino acids. Germline lookup yields CDR1 LNHDA and CDR2 SQIVND (reference sequence). In DNA form, the CDR3 reads TGTGCCAGTAGTACCCCACTAGCGGGAGGAAAAGATACGCAGTATTTT. Residues: CASSTPLAGGKDTQYF.

V is TRBV3-1 (or the pseudogene TRBV3-2) and J is TRBJ1-6; 8 positions match TRBD1. The length of the CDR3 is 15 residues. V was pared by 4 bases and J by 7 bases, with 6 bases of the junction left unmatched. In germline, CDR1 is LGHDT, CDR2 YNNKEL (reference sequence). CDR3 DNA sequence: TGTGCCAGCAGCCCCGGACAGGGTCTGAATTCACCCCTCCACTTT. Translating gives CASSPGQGLNSPLHF.

V and J are TRBV28 and TRBJ2-5, with 8 positions matching TRBD1. V lost 10 bases to trimming and J lost 1 base; unmatched junction nucleotides: 5. The CDR3 is made up of 13 amino acids. Per the germline V gene, CDR1 is MDHEN and CDR2 is SYDVKM. CDR3 protein: CAIRTGSQETQYF. The DNA of the CDR3 is TGTGCCATCAGGACAGGGTCCCAAGAGACCCAGTACTTC.

V and J are TRBV19 and TRBJ2-1, with TRBD2 matching 11 bases. The J segment lost 2 bases and the V segment lost 9 bases, leaving 3 bases of the junction unmatched. The CDR3 runs 14 residues. Germline V gene sequence: CDR1 LNHDA, CDR2 SQIVND (reference sequence). CDR3 amino acids: CARLAGGPYNEQFF. Written as DNA, the CDR3 is TGTGCCAGGCTAGCGGGAGGTCCCTACAATGAGCAGTTCTTC.

About this clone itself: Other nucleotide sequences from this sample produce the same CDR3. CDR3 DNA sequence: TGCGCCAGCAGCTTGGGACAGTACGAGCAGTACTTC. It yields the protein CASSLGQYEQYF. The rearrangement uses TRBV5-1 and TRBJ2-7, with a tentative D call TRBD1 (5 bases). Germline CDR1 is SGHRS and CDR2 is YFSETQ. V gave up 0 bases and J gave up 4 bases, with 5 bases separating them. The CDR3 has 12 residues.

V usage is TRBV9 and J usage is TRBJ2-1; TRBD1 agrees at 7 bases. After removal of 0 bases from V and 6 bases from J, the junction contained 6 bases not matched to a gene. Germline CDR1 and CDR2: SGDLS and YYNGEE. The CDR3 is 15 residues long. The CDR3, as DNA: TGTGCCAGCAGCGTAGAACAGGGGCTATTCAATGAGCAGTTCTTC. Translating gives CASSVEQGLFNEQFF.

The V call is TRBV19, the J call TRBJ1-2, with D possibly being TRBD1 (5 bases). Germline CDR1 reads LNHDA; CDR2 reads SQIVND (reference sequence). The CDR3 has 15 amino acids. Trimming pared 4 bases from V and 0 bases from J, leaving 12 bases between. The CDR3 protein is CASSTDTSPNYGYTF. In nucleotides, the CDR3 is TGTGCCAGTAGTACGGACACTTCCCCTAACTATGGCTACACCTTC.

This clone was picked up a small number of times. The chain has TRBV20-1 and TRBJ1-1; 11 bases match TRBD1. With V trimmed by 5 bases and J by 2 bases, 7 bases remained unmatched. Germline V lookup: CDR1 DFQATT, CDR2 SNEGSKA (reference sequence). The CDR3 length is 15 residues. CDR3 in amino acids: CSARAWTGGNTEAFF. The CDR3, as DNA: TGCAGTGCTCGTGCTTGGACAGGGGGCAACACTGAAGCTTTCTTT.

This clone was seen a handful of times. This rearrangement joins TRBV20-1 to TRBJ1-2; D is undetermined. The germline CDR1 and CDR2 sequences are DFQATT and SNEGSKA (reference sequence). V shed 5 bases and J shed 6 bases, with 7 bases lying between them. The CDR3 covers 10 residues. The CDR3 loop reads CSAEQNGYTF. Written as DNA, the CDR3 is TGCAGTGCTGAACAAAATGGCTACACCTTC.

The V and J genes are TRBV7-2 and TRBJ1-2; 7 bases match TRBD1. Per the germline V gene, CDR1 is SGHTA and CDR2 is FQGNSA. CDR3 length equals 14 residues. V lost 2 bases to trimming and J lost 7 bases; unmatched junction nucleotides: 7. CDR3 DNA: TGTGCCAGCAGCTTAACGTGGACAGGCGGTGGCTACACCTTC. It translates to CASSLTWTGGGYTF.

The rearrangement joins TRBV15 to TRBJ1-1; D unresolved. The germline gives CDR1 LNHNV, CDR2 YYDKDF (reference sequence). CDR3 length equals 15 residues. Trimming shortened V by 1 base and J by 0 bases, and 9 bases separated the two germline ends. Here the CDR3 DNA reads TGTGCCACCAGCAGAGGTTTAGAGATGAACACTGAAGCTTTCTTT. It yields the protein CATSRGLEMNTEAFF.

The V call is TRBV7-2, the J call TRBJ2-1; 10 nucleotides agree with TRBD2. The CDR3 is 16 residues long. Unmatched junction bases numbered 10, after V lost 3 bases and J lost 8 bases. Germline CDR1 is SGHTA and CDR2 is FQGNSA. This chain's CDR3 is CASSFRGAGGLDEQFF. CDR3 in DNA: TGTGCCAGCAGCTTCCGAGGAGCGGGAGGGTTGGATGAGCAGTTCTTC. Looking up the rest from reference TRBV7-2 and TRBJ2-1 gives the full variable domain: GAGVSQSPSNKVTEKGKDVELRCDPISGHTALYWYRQSLGQGLEFLIYFQGNSAPDKSGLPSDRFSAERTGGSVSTLTIQRTQQEDSAVYLCASSFRGAGGLDEQFFGPGTRLTVL.

The chain recombines TRBV6-6 with TRBJ2-2, with 12 positions matching TRBD2. CDR1 and CDR2 (germline): MNHNY, SVGAGI (reference sequence). This CDR3 spans 15 amino acids. Trimming at V came to 6 bases and at J to 6 bases, leaving 5 bases not matched to a gene. For the CDR3, the DNA is TGTGCCAGCAGGGAGACTAGCGGGAGCCCCGGGGAGCTGTTTTTT. Protein sequence: CASRETSGSPGELFF.

This clone was seen a single time. The gene calls are TRBV11-2 and TRBJ1-2; perhaps TRBD1 as D (6 bases). V was shortened by 5 bases and J by 7 bases, with 14 bases between the two germline ends. This CDR3 has 13 amino acids. Germline CDR1 and CDR2: SGHAT and FQNNGV. For the CDR3, the DNA is TGTGCCAGCAGCCCTAATACAGGGTTTGGCTACACCTTC. Amino acids: CASSPNTGFGYTF. The full variable domain, with the rest looked up from reference TRBV11-2 and TRBJ1-2, is EAGVAQSPRYKIIEKRQSVAFWCNPISGHATLYWYQQILGQGPKLLIQFQNNGVVDDSQLPKDRFSAERLKGVDSTLKIQPAKLEDSAVYLCASSPNTGFGYTFGSGTRLTVV.

This sequence joins TRBV2 and TRBJ2-5; 7 nucleotides line up with TRBD2. CDR1 is SNHLY and CDR2 is FYNNEI in the germline V gene. This CDR3 spans 14 amino acids. V lost 4 bases, J lost 5 bases, and 7 bases stayed unmatched. Here the CDR3 DNA reads TGTGCCAGCAGTGGGATACTAGCGAGGGAGACCCAGTACTTC. This codes for CASSGILARETQYF.

V is TRBV29-1 and J is TRBJ1-2, with D tentatively TRBD1 (6 bases). The V gene's germline CDR1 is SQVTM and CDR2 ANQGSEA. The V and J ends lost 3 bases and 7 bases respectively, with 24 bases between them. The CDR3 sequence is 16 residues long. The CDR3 sequence is CSVERNRDQPGRGYTF. CDR3 DNA: TGCAGCGTTGAGAGAAACAGGGACCAACCAGGTCGTGGCTACACCTTC.